This TCR beta chain was obtained from a study of CD8+CD57+ T cells in acquired aplastic anemia. Looking at the study overall: Healthy donor CD4+ samples were sequenced to a depth that averaged about 10.8 million reads.

Broader study findings: Overlap between patients and controls comprised roughly 28 CD8+ CDR3 sequences.

As for this clonotype: The antigen is undetermined.

V was pared by 1 base and J by 1 base, with 7 bases of the junction left unmatched. Germline V gives CDR1 SQVTM, CDR2 ANQGSEA. This CDR3 contains 15 residues. Profiling that covered TCR beta VDJ and CDR3 relied on genomic DNA as its template. In TCRdb, the reads were re-called with MiXCR into one record per CDR3 protein. The sample lists roughly 150,000 distinct CDR3 sequences, about 48% occurring once. This receptor was identified in a human donor in good health. This chain uses TRBV29-1 with TRBJ2-7; TRBD1 aligns across 7 bases. Sequencing was performed on sorted CD4+, CD8+, or CD8+CD57+ T cells (not recorded which) from PBMCs. The CDR3 is CSVEGGTASSYEQYF. Here the CDR3 DNA reads TGCAGCGTTGAAGGGGGGACAGCCTCTTCCTACGAGCAGTACTTC.